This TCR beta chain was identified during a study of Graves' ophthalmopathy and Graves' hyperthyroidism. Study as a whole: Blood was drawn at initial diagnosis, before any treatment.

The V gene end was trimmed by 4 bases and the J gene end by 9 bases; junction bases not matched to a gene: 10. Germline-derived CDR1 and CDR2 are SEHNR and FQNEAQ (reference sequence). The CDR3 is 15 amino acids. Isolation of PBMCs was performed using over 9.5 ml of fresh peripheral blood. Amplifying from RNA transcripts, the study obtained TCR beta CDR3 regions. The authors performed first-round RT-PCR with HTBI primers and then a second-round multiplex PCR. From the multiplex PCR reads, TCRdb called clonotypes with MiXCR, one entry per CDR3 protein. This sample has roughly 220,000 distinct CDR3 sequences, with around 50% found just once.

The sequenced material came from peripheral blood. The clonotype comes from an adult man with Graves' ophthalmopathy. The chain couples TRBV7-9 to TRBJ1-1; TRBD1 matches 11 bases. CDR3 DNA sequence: TGTGCCAGCAGCTCCGGGACAGGGGGTTGGACTCAAGCTTTCTTT. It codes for CASSSGTGGWTQAFF.